These 3 T cell receptor beta chains originate from one sample sequenced in a study of PD-L1 blockade in urothelial cancer. Repertoires were generated with immunoSEQ multiplex PCR, while TCRdb's copy carries only in-frame clones and drops some. The table includes 100,000 to 150,000 clones, about 83% detected once. Time point here: peripheral blood 6 weeks after treatment start. Sequences were derived from PBMCs, sampled around atezolizumab (anti-PD-L1) treatment. These receptors originate from a middle-aged man with urothelial cancer.

The CDR3 nucleotides are TGTGCCAGCTCGCAATGGACTAGCGGGAGCCGGGAGACCCAGTACTTC. It yields the protein CASSQWTSGSRETQYF. The V and J genes are TRBV18 and TRBJ2-5; 13 bases are a match to TRBD2. V gave up 6 bases and J gave up 5 bases; unmatched junction bases: 9. Per the germline V gene, CDR1 is KGHSH and CDR2 is LQKENI. This CDR3 contains 16 residues. The whole variable domain, filled in from reference TRBV18 and TRBJ2-5, reads NAGVMQNPRHLVRRRGQEARLRCSPMKGHSHVYWYRQLPEEGLKFMVYLQKENIIDESGMPKERFSAEFPKEGPSILRIQQVVRGDSAAYFCASSQWTSGSRETQYFGPGTRLLVL.

This clone has just a few counts. The CDR3 reads CASSVDTGGSPLHF. CDR3 sequence (DNA): TGTGCCAGCAGCGTAGACACAGGGGGCTCACCCCTCCACTTT. The chain links TRBV9 to TRBJ1-6; 9 bases are shared with TRBD1. This CDR3 region has 14 residues. V lost 0 bases to trimming and J lost 10 bases; unmatched junction nucleotides: 2. Germline assignment: CDR1 SGDLS and CDR2 YYNGEE.

The chain recombines TRBV28 with TRBJ2-7; TRBD2 aligns across 8 bases. The CDR3 is 12 amino acids. CDR1 MDHEN and CDR2 SYDVKM come from the germline V gene. The V gene end was trimmed by 8 bases and the J gene end by 3 bases; junction bases not matched to a gene: 3. CDR3 protein: CASATSGYEQYF. Written as DNA, the CDR3 is TGTGCCAGCGCCACTAGCGGCTACGAGCAGTACTTC.